This T cell receptor (beta chain) was sequenced during a study of OX40 agonist ivuxolimab in advanced cancers. At the level of the study: Head and neck, renal cell, melanoma or hepatocellular carcinoma were the cancers that dose-escalation patients had. Study-level results: Low normalized T-cell clonal expansion was also seen in some nonresponders. Both CD4+ and CD8+ T cell populations in blood had undergone clonal expansion by week 6 at 0.1 to 3.0 mg/kg.

As regards this clone: Its specificity is not known.

Repertoires were generated with immunoSEQ multiplex PCR, while TCRdb's copy carries only in-frame clones and drops some. The sample consists of tens of thousands of clones, 80% to 90% of them appearing once. The CDR3 is 15 residues long. The germline V gene encodes CDR1 SEHNR and CDR2 FQNEAQ (reference sequence). With 5 bases clipped from V and 5 bases from J, the junction kept 7 bases outside the gene matches. Material: CD4+ or CD8+ T cells sorted from blood, obtained in a trial of the OX40 agonist ivuxolimab. The clonotype comes from an adult with an advanced solid tumor such as melanoma, head and neck, liver or kidney cancer. The genes are TRBV7-9 and TRBJ1-1; 11 nucleotides agree with TRBD1. The CDR3 DNA sequence: TGTGCCAGCAGCCCCCGGGACAGGGGGGGAACTGAAGCTTTCTTT. Its protein product is CASSPRDRGGTEAFF.